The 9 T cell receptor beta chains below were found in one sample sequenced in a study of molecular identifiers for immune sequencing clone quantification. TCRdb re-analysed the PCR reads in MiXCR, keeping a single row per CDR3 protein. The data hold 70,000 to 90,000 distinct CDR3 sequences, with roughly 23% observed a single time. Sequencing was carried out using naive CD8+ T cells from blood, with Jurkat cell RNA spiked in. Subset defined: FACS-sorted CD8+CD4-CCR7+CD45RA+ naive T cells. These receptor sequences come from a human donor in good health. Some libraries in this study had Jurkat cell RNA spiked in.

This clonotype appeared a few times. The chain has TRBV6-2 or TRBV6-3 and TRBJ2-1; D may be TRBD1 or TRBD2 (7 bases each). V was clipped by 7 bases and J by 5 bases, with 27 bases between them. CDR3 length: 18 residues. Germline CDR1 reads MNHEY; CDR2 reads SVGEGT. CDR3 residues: CASTNSGGGPTQNNEQFF. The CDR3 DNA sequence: TGTGCCAGCACCAACTCAGGGGGGGGCCCAACGCAGAACAATGAGCAGTTCTTC.

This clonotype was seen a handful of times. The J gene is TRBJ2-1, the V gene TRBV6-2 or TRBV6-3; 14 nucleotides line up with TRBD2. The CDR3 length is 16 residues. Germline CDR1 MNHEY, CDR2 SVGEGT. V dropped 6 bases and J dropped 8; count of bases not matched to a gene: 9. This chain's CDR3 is CASSPMRLAGGHEQFF. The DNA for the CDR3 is TGTGCCAGCAGCCCCATGAGACTAGCGGGGGGGCATGAGCAGTTCTTC.

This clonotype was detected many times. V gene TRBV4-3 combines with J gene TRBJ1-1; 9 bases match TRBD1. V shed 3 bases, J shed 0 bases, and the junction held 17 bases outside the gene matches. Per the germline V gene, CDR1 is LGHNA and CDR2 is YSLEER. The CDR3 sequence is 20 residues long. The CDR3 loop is CASSQVSGTGLFSMNTEAFF. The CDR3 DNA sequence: TGCGCCAGCAGCCAGGTCTCCGGGACAGGGCTCTTTTCAATGAACACTGAAGCTTTCTTT.

The CDR3 protein is CAWSEDTYEQYF. In DNA form, the CDR3 reads TGTGCCTGGAGTGAGGACACCTACGAGCAGTACTTC. The rearrangement uses TRBV30 and TRBJ2-7; perhaps TRBD1 as D (5 bases). From germline, CDR1 is GTSNPN and CDR2 SVGIG (reference sequence). The CDR3 totals 12 residues. V was trimmed by 1 base and J by 2 bases, leaving 6 bases between them.

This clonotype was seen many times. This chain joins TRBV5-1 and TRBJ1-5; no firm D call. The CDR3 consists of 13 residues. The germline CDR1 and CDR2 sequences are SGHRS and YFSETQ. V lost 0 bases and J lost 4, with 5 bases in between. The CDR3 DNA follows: TGCGCCAGCAGCTTGGCCCCGAATCAGCCCCAGCATTTT. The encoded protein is CASSLAPNQPQHF.

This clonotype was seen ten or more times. In nucleotides, the CDR3 is TGCGCCAGCAGCCAAGTGGAGGCCCAAGGGGTAACCCAGTACTTC. It yields the protein CASSQVEAQGVTQYF. V and J are TRBV4-1 and TRBJ2-5; D may match TRBD1 or TRBD2 (5 bases each). This CDR3 has 15 residues. Per the germline V gene, CDR1 is MGHRA and CDR2 is YSYEKL. Deletions cut 1 base from V and 8 bases from J, with 17 bases between.

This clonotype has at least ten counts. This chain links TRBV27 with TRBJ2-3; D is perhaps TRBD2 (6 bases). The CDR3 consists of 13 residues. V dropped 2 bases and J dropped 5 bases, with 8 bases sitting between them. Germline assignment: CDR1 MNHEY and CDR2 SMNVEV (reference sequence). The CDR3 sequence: CASSLVRGDTQYF. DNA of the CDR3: TGTGCCAGCAGTTTAGTGCGGGGAGATACGCAGTATTTT.

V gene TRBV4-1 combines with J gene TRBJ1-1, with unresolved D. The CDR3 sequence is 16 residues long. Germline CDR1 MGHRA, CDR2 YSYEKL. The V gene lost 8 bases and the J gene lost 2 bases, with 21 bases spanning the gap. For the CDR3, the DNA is TGCGCCAGCGGCCCCCTTGGGCAGCAAATAAACACTGAAGCTTTCTTT. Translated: CASGPLGQQINTEAFF.

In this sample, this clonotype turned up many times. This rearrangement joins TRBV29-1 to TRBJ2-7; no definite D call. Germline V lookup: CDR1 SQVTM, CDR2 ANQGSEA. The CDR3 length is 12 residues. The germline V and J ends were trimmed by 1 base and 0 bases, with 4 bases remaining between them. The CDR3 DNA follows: TGCAGCGTTGAAGCGGACTCCTACGAGCAGTACTTC. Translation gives CSVEADSYEQYF.